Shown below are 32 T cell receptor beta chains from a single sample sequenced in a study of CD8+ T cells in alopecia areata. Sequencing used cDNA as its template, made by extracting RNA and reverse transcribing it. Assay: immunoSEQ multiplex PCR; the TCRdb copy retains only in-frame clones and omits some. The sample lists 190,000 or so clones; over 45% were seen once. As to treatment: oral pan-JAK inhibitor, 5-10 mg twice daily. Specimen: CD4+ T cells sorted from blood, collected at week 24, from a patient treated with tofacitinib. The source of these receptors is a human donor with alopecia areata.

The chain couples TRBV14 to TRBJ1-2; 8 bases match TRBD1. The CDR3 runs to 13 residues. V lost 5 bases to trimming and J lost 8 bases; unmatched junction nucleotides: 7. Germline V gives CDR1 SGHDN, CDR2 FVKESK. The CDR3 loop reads CASSSQTGDGYTF. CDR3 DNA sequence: TGTGCCAGCAGCTCTCAGACAGGGGACGGCTACACCTTC.

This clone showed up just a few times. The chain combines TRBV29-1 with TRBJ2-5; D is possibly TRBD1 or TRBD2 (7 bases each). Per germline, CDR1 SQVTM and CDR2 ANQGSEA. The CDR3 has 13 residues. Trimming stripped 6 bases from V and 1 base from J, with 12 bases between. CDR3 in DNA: TGCAGCGTAGCGGGACAGACCCAAGAGACCCAGTACTTC. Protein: CSVAGQTQETQYF.

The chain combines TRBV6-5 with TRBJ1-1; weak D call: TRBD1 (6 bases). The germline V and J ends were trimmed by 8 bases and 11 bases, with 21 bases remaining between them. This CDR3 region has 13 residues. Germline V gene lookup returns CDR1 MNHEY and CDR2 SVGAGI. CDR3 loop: CASWRVGGGAAFF. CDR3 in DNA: TGTGCCAGCTGGCGGGTCGGCGGGGGGGCGGCTTTCTTT.

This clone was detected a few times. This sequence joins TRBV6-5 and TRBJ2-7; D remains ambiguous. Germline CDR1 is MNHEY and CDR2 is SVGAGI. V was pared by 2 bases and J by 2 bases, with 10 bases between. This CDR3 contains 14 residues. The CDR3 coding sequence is TGTGCCAGCAGTTACAAACAGAATACCTACGAGCAGTACTTC. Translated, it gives CASSYKQNTYEQYF.

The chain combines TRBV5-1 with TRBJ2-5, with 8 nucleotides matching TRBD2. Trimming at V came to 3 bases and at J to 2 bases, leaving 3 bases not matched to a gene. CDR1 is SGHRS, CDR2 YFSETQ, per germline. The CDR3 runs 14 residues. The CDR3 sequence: CASSSTSGQETQYF. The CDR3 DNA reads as TGCGCCAGCAGCTCAACTAGCGGACAAGAGACCCAGTACTTC. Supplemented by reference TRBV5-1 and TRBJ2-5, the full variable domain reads KAGVTQTPRYLIKTRGQQVTLSCSPISGHRSVSWYQQTPGQGLQFLFEYFSETQRNKGNFPGRFSGRQFSNSRSEMNVSTLELGDSALYLCASSSTSGQETQYFGPGTRLLVL.

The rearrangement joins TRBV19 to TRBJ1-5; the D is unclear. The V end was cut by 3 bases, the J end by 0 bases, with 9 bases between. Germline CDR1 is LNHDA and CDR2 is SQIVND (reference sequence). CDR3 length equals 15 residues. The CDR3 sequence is CASSMTLNSNQPQHF. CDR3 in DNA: TGTGCCAGTAGTATGACGCTGAATAGCAATCAGCCCCAGCATTTT.

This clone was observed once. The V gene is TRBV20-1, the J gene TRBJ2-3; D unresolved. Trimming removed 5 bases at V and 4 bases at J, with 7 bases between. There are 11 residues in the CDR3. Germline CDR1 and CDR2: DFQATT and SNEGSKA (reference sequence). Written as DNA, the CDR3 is TGCAGTGCTCCAATGGCAGATACGCAGTATTTT. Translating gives CSAPMADTQYF.

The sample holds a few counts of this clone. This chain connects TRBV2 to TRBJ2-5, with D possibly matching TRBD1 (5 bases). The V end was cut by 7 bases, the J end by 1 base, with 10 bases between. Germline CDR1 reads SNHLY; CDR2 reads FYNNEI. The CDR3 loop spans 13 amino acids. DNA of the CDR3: TGTGCCAGCAACCCGACAGTCCAAGAGACCCAGTACTTC. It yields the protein CASNPTVQETQYF.

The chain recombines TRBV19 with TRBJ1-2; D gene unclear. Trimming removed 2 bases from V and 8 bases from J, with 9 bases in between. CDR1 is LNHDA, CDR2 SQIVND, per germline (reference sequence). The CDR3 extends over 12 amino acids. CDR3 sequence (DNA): TGTGCCAGTAGTATAAGAAAGGTCGGCTACACCTTC. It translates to CASSIRKVGYTF.

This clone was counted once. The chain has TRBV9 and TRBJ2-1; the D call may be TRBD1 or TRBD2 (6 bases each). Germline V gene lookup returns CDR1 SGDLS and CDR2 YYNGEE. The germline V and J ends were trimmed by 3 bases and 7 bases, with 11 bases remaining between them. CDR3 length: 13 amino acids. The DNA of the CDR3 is TGTGCCAGCAGCGAAACAGGGAGGAATGAGCAGTTCTTC. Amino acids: CASSETGRNEQFF.

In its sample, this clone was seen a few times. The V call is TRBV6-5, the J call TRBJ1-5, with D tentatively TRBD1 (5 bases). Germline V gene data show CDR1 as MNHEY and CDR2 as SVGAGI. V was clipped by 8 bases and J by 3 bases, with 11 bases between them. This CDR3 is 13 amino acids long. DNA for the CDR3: TGTGCCAGCCGGAGGACACACAATCAGCCCCAGCATTTT. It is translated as CASRRTHNQPQHF.

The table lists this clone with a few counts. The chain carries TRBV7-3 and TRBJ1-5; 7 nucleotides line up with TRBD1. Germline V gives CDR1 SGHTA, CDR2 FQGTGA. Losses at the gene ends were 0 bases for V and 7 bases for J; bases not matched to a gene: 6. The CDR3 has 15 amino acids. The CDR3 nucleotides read TGTGCCAGCAGCTTAACAGGGGGCAGCGGACAGCCCCAGCATTTT. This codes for CASSLTGGSGQPQHF.

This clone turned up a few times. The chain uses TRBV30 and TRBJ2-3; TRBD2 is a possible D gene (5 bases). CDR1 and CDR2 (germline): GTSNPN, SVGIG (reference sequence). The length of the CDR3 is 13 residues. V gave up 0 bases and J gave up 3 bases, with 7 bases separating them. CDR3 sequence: CAWSVRGTDTQYF. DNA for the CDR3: TGTGCCTGGAGTGTTCGAGGGACAGATACGCAGTATTTT.

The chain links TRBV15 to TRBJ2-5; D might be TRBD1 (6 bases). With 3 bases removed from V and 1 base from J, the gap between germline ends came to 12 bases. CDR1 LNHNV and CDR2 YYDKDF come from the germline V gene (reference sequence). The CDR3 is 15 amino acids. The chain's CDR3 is CATSREYRVQETQYF. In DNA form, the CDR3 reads TGTGCCACCAGCAGGGAGTACAGGGTCCAAGAGACCCAGTACTTC.

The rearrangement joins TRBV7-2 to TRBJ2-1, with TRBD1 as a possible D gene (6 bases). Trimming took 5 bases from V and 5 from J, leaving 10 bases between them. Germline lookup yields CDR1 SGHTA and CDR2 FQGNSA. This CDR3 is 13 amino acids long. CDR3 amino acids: CASSMGTNNEQFF. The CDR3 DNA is TGTGCCAGCAGCATGGGGACAAACAATGAGCAGTTCTTC. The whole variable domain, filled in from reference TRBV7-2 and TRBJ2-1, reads GAGVSQSPSNKVTEKGKDVELRCDPISGHTALYWYRQSLGQGLEFLIYFQGNSAPDKSGLPSDRFSAERTGGSVSTLTIQRTQQEDSAVYLCASSMGTNNEQFFGPGTRLTVL.

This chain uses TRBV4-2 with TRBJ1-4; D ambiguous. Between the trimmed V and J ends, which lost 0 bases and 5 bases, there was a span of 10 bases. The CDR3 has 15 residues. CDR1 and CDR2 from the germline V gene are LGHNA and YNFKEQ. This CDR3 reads CASSQDTGTNEKLFF. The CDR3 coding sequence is TGTGCCAGCAGCCAAGATACCGGCACCAATGAAAAACTGTTTTTT.

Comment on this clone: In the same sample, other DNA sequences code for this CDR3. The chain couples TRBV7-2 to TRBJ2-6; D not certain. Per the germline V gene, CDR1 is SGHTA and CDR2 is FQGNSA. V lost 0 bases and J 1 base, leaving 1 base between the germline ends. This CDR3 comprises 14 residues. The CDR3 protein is CASSLASGANVLTF. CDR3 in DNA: TGTGCCAGCAGCTTAGCTTCTGGGGCCAACGTCCTGACTTTC. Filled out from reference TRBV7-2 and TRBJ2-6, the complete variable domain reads GAGVSQSPSNKVTEKGKDVELRCDPISGHTALYWYRQSLGQGLEFLIYFQGNSAPDKSGLPSDRFSAERTGGSVSTLTIQRTQQEDSAVYLCASSLASGANVLTFGAGSRLTVL.

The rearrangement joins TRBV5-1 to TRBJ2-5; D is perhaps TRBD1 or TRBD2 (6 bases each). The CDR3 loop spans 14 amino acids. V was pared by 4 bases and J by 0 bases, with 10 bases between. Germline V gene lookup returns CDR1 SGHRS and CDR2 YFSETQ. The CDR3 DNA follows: TGCGCCAGCAGCCTGAGGGGGGACCAAGAGACCCAGTACTTC. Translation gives CASSLRGDQETQYF.

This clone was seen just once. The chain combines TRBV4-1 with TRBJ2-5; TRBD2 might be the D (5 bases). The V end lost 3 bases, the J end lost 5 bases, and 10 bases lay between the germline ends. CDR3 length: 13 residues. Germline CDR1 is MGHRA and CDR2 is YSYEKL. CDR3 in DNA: TGCGCCAGCAGCCAGGCCCGGAGGGAGACCCAGTACTTC. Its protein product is CASSQARRETQYF.

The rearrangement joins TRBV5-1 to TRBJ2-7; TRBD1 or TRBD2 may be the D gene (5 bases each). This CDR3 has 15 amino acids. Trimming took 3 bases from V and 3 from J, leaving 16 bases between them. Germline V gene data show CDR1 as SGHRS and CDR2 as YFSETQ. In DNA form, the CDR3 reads TGCGCCAGCAGCTGGTCCGGGACGTCATACTACGAGCAGTACTTC. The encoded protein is CASSWSGTSYYEQYF.

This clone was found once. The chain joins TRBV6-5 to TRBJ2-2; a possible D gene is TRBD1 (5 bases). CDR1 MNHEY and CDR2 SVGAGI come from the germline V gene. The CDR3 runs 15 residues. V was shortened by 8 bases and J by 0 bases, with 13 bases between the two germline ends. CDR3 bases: TGTGCCAGCGCAAGGGGCCGACCGAACACCGGGGAGCTGTTTTTT. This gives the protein CASARGRPNTGELFF.

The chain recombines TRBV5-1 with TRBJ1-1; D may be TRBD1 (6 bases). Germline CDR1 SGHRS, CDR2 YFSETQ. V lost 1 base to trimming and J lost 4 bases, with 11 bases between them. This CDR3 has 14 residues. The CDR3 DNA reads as TGCGCCAGCAGCTTGACTGGGGGCAGCACTGAAGCTTTCTTT. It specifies CASSLTGGSTEAFF.

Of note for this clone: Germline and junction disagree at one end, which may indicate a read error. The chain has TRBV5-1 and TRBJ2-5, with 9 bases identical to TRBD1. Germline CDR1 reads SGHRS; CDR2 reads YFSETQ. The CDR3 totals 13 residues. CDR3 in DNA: TGCGCCAGCAGCGGAGCCCTGGGGGGGACAGGGAACTTC. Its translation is CASSGALGGTGNF.

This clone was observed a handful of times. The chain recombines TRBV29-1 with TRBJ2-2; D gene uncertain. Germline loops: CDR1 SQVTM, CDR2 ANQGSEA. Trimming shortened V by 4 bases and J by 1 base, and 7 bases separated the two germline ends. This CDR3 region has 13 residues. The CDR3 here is CSVAYQNTGELFF. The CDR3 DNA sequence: TGCAGCGTTGCGTACCAGAACACCGGGGAGCTGTTTTTT.

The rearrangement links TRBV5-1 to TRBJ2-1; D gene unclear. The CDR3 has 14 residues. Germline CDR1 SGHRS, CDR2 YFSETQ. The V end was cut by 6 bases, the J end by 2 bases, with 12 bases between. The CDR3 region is CASTPQPTYNEQFF. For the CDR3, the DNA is TGCGCCAGCACCCCCCAGCCTACCTACAATGAGCAGTTCTTC.

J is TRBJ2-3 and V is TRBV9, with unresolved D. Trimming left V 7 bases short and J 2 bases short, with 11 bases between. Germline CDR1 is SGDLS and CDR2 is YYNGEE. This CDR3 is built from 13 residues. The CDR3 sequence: CASSSSLTDTQYF. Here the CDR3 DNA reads TGTGCCAGCTCGTCCTCTCTCACAGATACGCAGTATTTT.

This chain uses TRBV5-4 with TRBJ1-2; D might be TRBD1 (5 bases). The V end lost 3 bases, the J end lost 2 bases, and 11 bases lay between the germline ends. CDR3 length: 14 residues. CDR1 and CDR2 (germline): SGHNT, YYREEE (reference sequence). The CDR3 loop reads CASSSFTGNYGYTF. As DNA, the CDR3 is TGTGCCAGCAGCTCCTTTACAGGAAACTATGGCTACACCTTC.

The CDR3: CASSGSDRRGYTF. Here the CDR3 DNA reads TGTGCCAGCAGCGGTTCGGACAGGCGCGGCTACACCTTC. The chain carries TRBV9 and TRBJ1-2, with 7 positions matching TRBD1. Germline V gene data show CDR1 as SGDLS and CDR2 as YYNGEE. CDR3 length: 13 residues. With V trimmed by 3 bases and J by 8 bases, 7 bases remained unmatched.

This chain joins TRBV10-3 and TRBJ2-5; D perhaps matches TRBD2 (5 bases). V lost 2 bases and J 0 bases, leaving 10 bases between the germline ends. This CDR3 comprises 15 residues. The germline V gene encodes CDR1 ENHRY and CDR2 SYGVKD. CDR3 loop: CAISEKGGYQETQYF. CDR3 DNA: TGTGCCATCAGTGAGAAGGGCGGGTACCAAGAGACCCAGTACTTC.

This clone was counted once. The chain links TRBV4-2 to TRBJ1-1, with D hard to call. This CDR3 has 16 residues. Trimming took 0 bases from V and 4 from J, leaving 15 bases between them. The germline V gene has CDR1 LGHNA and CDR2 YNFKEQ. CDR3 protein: CASSQDIPVGSTEAFF. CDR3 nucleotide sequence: TGTGCCAGCAGCCAAGATATCCCCGTTGGGAGCACTGAAGCTTTCTTT.

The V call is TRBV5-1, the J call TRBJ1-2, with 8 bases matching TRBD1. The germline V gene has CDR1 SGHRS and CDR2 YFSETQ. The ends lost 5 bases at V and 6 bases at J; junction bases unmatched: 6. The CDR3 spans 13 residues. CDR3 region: CASSRRGQDGYTF. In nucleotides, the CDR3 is TGCGCCAGCAGTCGCAGGGGACAGGATGGCTACACCTTC.

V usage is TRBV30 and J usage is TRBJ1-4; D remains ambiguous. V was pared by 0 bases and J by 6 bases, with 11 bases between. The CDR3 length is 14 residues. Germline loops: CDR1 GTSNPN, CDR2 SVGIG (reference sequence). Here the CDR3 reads CAWSVVREDEKLFF. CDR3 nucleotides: TGTGCCTGGAGTGTCGTCCGGGAGGATGAAAAACTGTTTTTT.